Detailed here is one TCR beta chain. With 7 bases clipped from V and 7 bases from J, the junction kept 6 bases outside the gene matches. The CDR3 is 13 residues long. CDR1 is SGHTA and CDR2 is FQGTGA in the germline V gene. The data were obtained in a study of blood T cell repertoires in COVID-19. Study information: Donors in the United States, Italy and Spain gave samples during acute or convalescent COVID-19. T cells, B-cell-depleted T cells, or PBMCs provided the cDNA or gDNA that served as material.

In the authors' workflow: Reference gene primer amplification yielded estimated nucleated cell counts. Produced via immunoSEQ multiplex PCR; TCRdb's table is partial and in-frame only. Clonal size and the V and J genes are those of that table, whereas D and trimming came from the DNA. There are about 220,000 clones in the sample; 80% to 90% occur only once, and 9.7% lies in the top ten. Input material: peripheral blood. The chain carries TRBV7-3 and TRBJ1-4, with 7 bases fitting TRBD1. This clonotype was obtained from a man aged 50-59 years with active or convalescent COVID-19. This chain's CDR3 is CASIHRGSEKLFF. CDR3 DNA sequence: TGTGCCAGCATCCACAGGGGAAGTGAAAAACTGTTTTTT.